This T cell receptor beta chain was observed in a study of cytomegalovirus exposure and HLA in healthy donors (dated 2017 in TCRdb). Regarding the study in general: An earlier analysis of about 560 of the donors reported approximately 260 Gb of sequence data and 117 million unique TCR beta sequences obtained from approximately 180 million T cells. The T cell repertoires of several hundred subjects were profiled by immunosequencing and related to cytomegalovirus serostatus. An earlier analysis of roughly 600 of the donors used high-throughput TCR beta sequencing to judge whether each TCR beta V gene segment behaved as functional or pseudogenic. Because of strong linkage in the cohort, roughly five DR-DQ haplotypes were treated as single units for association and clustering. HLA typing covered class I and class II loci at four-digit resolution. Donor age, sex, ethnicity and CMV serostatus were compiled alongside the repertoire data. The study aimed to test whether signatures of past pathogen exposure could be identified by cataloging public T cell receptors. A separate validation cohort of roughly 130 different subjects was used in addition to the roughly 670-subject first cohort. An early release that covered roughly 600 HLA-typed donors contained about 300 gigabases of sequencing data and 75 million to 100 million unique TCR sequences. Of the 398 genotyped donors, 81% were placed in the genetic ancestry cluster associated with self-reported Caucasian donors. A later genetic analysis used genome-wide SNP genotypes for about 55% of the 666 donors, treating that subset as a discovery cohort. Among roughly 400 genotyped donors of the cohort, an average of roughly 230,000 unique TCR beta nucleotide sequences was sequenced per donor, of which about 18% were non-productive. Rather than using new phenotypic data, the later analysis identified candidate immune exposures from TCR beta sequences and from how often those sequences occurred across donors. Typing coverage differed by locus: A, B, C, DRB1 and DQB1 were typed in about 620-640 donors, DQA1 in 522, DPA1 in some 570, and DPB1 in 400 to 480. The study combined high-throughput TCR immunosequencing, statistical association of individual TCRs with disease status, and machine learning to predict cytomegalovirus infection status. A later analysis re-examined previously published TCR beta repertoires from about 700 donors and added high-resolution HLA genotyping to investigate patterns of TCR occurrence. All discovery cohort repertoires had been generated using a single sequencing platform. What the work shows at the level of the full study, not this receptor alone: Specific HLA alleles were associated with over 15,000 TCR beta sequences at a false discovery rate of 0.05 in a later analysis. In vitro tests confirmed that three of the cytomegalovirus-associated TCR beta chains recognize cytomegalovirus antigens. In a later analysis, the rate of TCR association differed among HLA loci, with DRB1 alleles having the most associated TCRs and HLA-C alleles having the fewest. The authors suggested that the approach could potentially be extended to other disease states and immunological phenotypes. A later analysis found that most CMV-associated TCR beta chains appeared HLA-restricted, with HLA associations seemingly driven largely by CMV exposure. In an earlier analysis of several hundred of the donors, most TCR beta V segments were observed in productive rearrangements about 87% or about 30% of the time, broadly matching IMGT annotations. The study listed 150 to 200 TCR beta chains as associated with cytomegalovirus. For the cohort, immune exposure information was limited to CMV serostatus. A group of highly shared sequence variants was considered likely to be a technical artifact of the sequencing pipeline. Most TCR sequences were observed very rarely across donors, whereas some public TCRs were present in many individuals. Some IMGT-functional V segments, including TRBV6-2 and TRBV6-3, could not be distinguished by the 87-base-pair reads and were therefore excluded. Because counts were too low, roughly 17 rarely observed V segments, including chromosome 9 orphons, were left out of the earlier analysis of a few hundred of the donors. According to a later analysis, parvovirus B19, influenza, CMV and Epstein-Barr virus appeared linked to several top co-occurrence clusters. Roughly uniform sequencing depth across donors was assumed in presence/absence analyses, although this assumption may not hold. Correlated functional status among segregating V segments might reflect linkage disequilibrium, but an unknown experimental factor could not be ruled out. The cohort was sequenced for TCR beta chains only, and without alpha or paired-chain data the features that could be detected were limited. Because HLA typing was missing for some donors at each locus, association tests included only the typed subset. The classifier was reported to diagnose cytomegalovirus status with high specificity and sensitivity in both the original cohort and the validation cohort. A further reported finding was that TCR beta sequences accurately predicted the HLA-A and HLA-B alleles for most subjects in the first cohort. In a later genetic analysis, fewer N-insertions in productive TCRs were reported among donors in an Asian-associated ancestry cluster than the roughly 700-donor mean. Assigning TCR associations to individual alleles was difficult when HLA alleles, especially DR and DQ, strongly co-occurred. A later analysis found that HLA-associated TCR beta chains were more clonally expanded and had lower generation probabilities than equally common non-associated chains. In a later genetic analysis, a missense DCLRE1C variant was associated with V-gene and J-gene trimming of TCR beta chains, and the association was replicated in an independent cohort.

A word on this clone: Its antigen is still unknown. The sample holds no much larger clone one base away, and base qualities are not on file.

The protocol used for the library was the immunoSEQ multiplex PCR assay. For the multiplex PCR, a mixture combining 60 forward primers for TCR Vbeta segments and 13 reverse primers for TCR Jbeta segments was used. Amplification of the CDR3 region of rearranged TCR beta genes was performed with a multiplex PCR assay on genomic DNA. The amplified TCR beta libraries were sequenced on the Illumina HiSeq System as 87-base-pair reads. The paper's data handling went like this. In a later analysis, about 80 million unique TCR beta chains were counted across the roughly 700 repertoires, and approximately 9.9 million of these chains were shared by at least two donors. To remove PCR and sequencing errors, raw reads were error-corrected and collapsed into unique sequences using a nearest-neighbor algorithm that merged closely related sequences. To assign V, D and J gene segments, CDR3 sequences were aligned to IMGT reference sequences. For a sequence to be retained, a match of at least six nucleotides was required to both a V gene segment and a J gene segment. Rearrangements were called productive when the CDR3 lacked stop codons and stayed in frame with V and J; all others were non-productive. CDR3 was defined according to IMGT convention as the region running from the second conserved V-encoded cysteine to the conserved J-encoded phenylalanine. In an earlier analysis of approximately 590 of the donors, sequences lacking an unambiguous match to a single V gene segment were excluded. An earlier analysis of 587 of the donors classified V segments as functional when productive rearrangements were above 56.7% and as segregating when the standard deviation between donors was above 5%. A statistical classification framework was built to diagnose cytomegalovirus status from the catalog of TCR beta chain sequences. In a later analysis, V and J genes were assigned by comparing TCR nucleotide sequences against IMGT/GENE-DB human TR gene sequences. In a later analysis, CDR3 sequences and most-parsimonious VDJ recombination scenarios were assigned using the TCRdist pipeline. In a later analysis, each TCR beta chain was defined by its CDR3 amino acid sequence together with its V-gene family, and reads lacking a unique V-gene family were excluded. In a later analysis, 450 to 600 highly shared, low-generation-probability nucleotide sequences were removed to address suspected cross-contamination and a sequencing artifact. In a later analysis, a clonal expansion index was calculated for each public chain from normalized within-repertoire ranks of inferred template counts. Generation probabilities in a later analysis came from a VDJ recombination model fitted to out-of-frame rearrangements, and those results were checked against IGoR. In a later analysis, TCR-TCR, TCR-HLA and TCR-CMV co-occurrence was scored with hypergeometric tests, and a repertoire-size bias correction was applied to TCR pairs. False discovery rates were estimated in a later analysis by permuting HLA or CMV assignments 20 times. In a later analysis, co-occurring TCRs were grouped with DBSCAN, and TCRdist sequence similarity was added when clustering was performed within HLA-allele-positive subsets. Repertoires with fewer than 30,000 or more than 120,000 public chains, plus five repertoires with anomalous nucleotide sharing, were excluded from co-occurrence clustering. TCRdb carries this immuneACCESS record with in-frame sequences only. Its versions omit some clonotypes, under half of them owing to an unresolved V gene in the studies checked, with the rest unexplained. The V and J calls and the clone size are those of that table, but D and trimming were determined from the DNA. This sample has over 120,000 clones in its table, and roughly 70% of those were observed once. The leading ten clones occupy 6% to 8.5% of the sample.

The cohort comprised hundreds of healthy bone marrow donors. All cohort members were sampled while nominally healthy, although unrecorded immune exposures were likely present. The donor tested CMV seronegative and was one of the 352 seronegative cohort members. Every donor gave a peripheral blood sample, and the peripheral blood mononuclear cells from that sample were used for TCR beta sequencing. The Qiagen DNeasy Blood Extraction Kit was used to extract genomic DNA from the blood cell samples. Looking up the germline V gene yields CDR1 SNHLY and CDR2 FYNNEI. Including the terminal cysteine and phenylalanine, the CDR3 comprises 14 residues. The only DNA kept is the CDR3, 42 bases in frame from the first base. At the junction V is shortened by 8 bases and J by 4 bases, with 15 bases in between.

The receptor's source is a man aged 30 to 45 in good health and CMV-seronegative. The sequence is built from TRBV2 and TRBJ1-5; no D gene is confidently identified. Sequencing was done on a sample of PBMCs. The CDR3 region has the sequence CASSALGRNQPQHF. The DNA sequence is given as TGTGCCAGCTCTGCCCTTGGGAGAAATCAGCCCCAGCATTTT.